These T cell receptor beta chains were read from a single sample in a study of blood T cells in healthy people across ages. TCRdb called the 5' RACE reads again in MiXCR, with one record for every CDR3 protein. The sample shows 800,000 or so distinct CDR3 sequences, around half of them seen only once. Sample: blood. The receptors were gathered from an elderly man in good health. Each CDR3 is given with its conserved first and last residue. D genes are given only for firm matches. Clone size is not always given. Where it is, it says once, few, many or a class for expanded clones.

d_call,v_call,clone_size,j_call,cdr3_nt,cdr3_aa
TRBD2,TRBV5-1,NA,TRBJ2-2,TGCGCCAGCAGCTTAAACCCTAGCGGGGTTAACACCGGGGAGCTGTTTTTT,CASSLNPSGVNTGELFF
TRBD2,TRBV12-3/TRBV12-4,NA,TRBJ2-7,TGTGCCAGCAGCCGGACTAGCGGCTCCTCGCCGAGCGAGCAGTACTTC,CASSRTSGSSPSEQYF
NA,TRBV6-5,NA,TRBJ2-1,TGTGCCAGCAGACGCCCCTCAAGGGGGGACTACAATGAGCAGTTCTTC,CASRRPSRGDYNEQFF
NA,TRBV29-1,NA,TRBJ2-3,TGCAGCGTAACAGGGTTAGAACGAACAGATACGCAGTATTTT,CSVTGLERTDTQYF
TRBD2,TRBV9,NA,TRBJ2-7,TGTGCCAGCAGCGTGACTAGCGGGAGTGCCAATGAGCAGTACTTC,CASSVTSGSANEQYF
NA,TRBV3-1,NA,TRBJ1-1,TGTGCCAGCAGCCTAAGGACATTCACTGAAGCTTTCTTT,CASSLRTFTEAFF
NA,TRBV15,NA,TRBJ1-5,TGTGCCACCAGCAGAGGCGATGTCCACAATCAGCCCCAGCATTTT,CATSRGDVHNQPQHF
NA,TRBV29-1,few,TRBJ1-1,TGCAGCGTCCGAGGGACGACGACAGGTAACACTGAAGCTTTCTTT,CSVRGTTTGNTEAFF
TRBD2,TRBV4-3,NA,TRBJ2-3,TGCGCCAGCAGCCGTAGTCAGTCAACGGGGGGTACGCAGTATTTT,CASSRSQSTGGTQYF
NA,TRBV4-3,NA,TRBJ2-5,TGCGCCAGCAGCCAAGTTTTTTCGTTGGGGGAGGAGACCCGGTACTTC,CASSQVFSLGEETRYF
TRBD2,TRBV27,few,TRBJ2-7,TGTGCCAGCAGTTCGGGTTCTAGCGGTCCCCACGAGCAGTACTTC,CASSSGSSGPHEQYF
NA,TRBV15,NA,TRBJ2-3,TGTGCCACCAGCAGAGATCGGCGACGTAGCACAGATACGCAGTATTTT,CATSRDRRRSTDTQYF
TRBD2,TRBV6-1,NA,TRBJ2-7,TGTGCCAGCAGTGAGGGGGAGGGCCCGATTTTTACAAATGAGCAGTACTTC,CASSEGEGPIFTNEQYF